Shown below are 19 T cell receptor beta chains from a single sample sequenced in a study of T cell responses to AZD1222 COVID-19 vaccine. TCRdb's copy holds only in-frame clones and misses some; the assay was immunoSEQ multiplex PCR. The sample lists about 160,000 clones, roughly 90% occurring once. The input for sequencing was peripheral blood, taken 28 days after the second AZD1222 dose. These receptor sequences come from an adult who received the AZD1222 COVID-19 vaccine.

V usage is TRBV6-5 and J usage is TRBJ2-7, with D perhaps matching TRBD2 (5 bases). The CDR3 length is 14 residues. The V gene lost 5 bases and the J gene lost 0 bases, with 11 bases spanning the gap. In germline, CDR1 is MNHEY, CDR2 SVGAGI. The CDR3 protein is CASSPRASSYEQYF. CDR3 nucleotide sequence: TGTGCCAGCAGTCCGCGGGCCAGCTCCTACGAGCAGTACTTC.

The V and J genes are TRBV29-1 and TRBJ2-7, with TRBD2 identical over 7 bases. This CDR3 has 15 residues. Germline assignment: CDR1 SQVTM and CDR2 ANQGSEA. Unmatched junction bases numbered 10, after V lost 5 bases and J lost 0 bases. The CDR3 spells CSVRGGAGSSYEQYF. CDR3 coding DNA: TGCAGCGTTCGGGGAGGGGCGGGGAGCTCCTACGAGCAGTACTTC.

This clone was counted a single time. The V gene is TRBV24-1, the J gene TRBJ1-4; 10 nucleotides agree with TRBD1. With V trimmed by 6 bases and J by 10 bases, 7 bases remained unmatched. Germline loops: CDR1 KGHDR, CDR2 SFDVKD. CDR3 length: 14 amino acids. CDR3 bases: TGTGCCACCAGTTCCGGGACAGGGGTCGGAAAACTGTTTTTT. As protein: CATSSGTGVGKLFF.

This clone was detected only once. The chain couples TRBV11-2 to TRBJ2-7, with TRBD1 matching over 10 bases. This CDR3 spans 17 amino acids. Germline V lookup: CDR1 SGHAT, CDR2 FQNNGV. Trimming cost V 2 bases and J 4 bases; bases outside gene matches: 11. CDR3 sequence (DNA): TGTGCCAGCAGCTTATCTTCGACAGGGGGCGGTTTGTACGAGCAGTACTTC. Amino acids: CASSLSSTGGGLYEQYF.

This chain uses TRBV2 with TRBJ1-2, with 8 positions matching TRBD1. With V trimmed by 6 bases and J by 3 bases, 12 bases remained unmatched. The germline CDR1 and CDR2 sequences are SNHLY and FYNNEI. The CDR3 has 16 amino acids. The CDR3 DNA reads as TGTGCCAGCAGCCCCCGGGGCAGGGGGCGCTACTATGGCTACACCTTC. Protein product: CASSPRGRGRYYGYTF.

This clone has only a few counts. The rearrangement links TRBV9 to TRBJ1-1, with unresolved D. The germline V gene encodes CDR1 SGDLS and CDR2 YYNGEE. The V and J ends lost 1 base and 10 bases respectively, with 11 bases between them. The CDR3 extends over 12 amino acids. In nucleotides, the CDR3 is TGTGCCAGCAGCGTAAAGGGCTCGGGAGCTTTCTTT. Translation: CASSVKGSGAFF.

This sequence joins TRBV24-1 and TRBJ2-5; 12 bases agree with TRBD2. The CDR3 length is 18 residues. Trimming took 2 bases from V and 5 from J; bases not matched to a gene: 11. Germline V gene lookup returns CDR1 KGHDR and CDR2 SFDVKD. The CDR3 reads CATSDSPGLAGTGETQYF. The CDR3 bases are TGTGCCACCAGTGATTCCCCAGGACTAGCGGGAACCGGGGAGACCCAGTACTTC.

The CDR3 DNA reads TGTGCCAGCAGCTTCGGACAGTTACATCAGCCCCAGCATTTT. Amino acids: CASSFGQLHQPQHF. The V gene is TRBV7-8, the J gene TRBJ1-5; D possibly corresponds to TRBD1 (6 bases). Germline loops: CDR1 SGHVS, CDR2 FQNEAQ. This CDR3 is 14 amino acids long. Trimming removed 3 bases from V and 5 bases from J, with 11 bases in between. Full variable domain (rest looked up from reference TRBV7-8 and TRBJ1-5): GAGVSQSPRYKVAKRGQDVALRCDPISGHVSLFWYQQALGQGPEFLTYFQNEAQLDKSGLPSDRFFAERPEGSVSTLKIQRTQQEDSAVYLCASSFGQLHQPQHFGDGTRLSIL.

This chain uses TRBV3-1 (or the pseudogene TRBV3-2) with TRBJ2-7, with D perhaps assigned TRBD1 or TRBD2 (5 bases each). Germline V gives CDR1 LGHDT, CDR2 YNNKEL (reference sequence). CDR3 size: 13 residues. V was cut by 0 bases and J by 4 bases, with 7 bases left in between. The CDR3 loop is CASSQDWGYEQYF. The CDR3 nucleotides read TGTGCCAGCAGCCAAGATTGGGGGTACGAGCAGTACTTC.

As DNA, the CDR3 is TGCGCCAGCAGCCAGGGATTGGCGGGGCCAACCTCCTACGAGCAGTACTTC. Translating gives CASSQGLAGPTSYEQYF. This rearrangement joins TRBV4-1 to TRBJ2-7; TRBD2 is a possible D gene (6 bases). Germline V gene data show CDR1 as MGHRA and CDR2 as YSYEKL. V lost 3 bases and J 0 bases, leaving 18 bases between the germline ends. This CDR3 contains 17 residues.

This chain joins TRBV3-1 (or the pseudogene TRBV3-2) and TRBJ2-3, with a possible D match to TRBD2 (5 bases). The CDR3 is 14 residues long. Germline V CDR1 and CDR2: LGHDT, YNNKEL (reference sequence). With 0 bases removed from V and 5 bases from J, the gap between germline ends came to 9 bases. The CDR3 here is CASSQDRREDTQYF. The CDR3 bases are TGTGCCAGCAGCCAAGATCGACGGGAAGATACGCAGTATTTT.

There are a few counts of this clone. The chain links TRBV7-2 to TRBJ2-7; D ambiguous. Deletions cut 4 bases from V and 1 base from J, with 17 bases between. Germline V gene sequence: CDR1 SGHTA, CDR2 FQGNSA. The CDR3 extends over 16 amino acids. CDR3 residues: CASSWLKRVGSYEQYF. The DNA for the CDR3 is TGTGCCAGCAGCTGGTTGAAAAGGGTGGGGTCCTACGAGCAGTACTTC.

This chain connects TRBV15 to TRBJ2-7; TRBD1 agrees at 7 bases. V lost 5 bases to trimming and J lost 7 bases; unmatched junction nucleotides: 8. CDR3 length: 13 residues. Germline CDR1 is LNHNV and CDR2 is YYDKDF (reference sequence). CDR3 amino acids: CATSPRQGTEQYF. DNA for the CDR3: TGTGCCACCAGCCCTCGACAGGGAACGGAGCAGTACTTC.

The chain couples TRBV6-5 to TRBJ2-7; perhaps TRBD1 as D (5 bases). Trimming took 6 bases from V and 1 from J, leaving 10 bases between them. Looked up from germline, CDR1 is MNHEY and CDR2 is SVGAGI. CDR3 length: 13 amino acids. The CDR3 loop reads CASSSTESYEQYF. The CDR3 DNA reads as TGTGCCAGCAGCTCGACAGAGTCCTACGAGCAGTACTTC.

The chain combines TRBV6-5 with TRBJ2-1; D ambiguous. V lost 6 bases, J lost 4 bases, and 10 bases lay in between. This CDR3 is built from 13 residues. Germline V gene lookup returns CDR1 MNHEY and CDR2 SVGAGI. The CDR3 DNA sequence: TGTGCCAGCAGGGCCCCTGGTTACAATGAGCAGTTCTTC. It codes for CASRAPGYNEQFF.

This sequence joins TRBV30 and TRBJ2-7; 9 nucleotides line up with TRBD2. With V trimmed by 3 bases and J by 3 bases, 6 bases remained unmatched. The CDR3 is 14 residues long. The germline gives CDR1 GTSNPN, CDR2 SVGIG (reference sequence). CDR3 in DNA: TGTGCCTGGAGGGGCCCTAGCGGGAACTACGAGCAGTACTTC. Translated, it gives CAWRGPSGNYEQYF.

The chain uses TRBV5-1 and TRBJ1-1; 7 nucleotides align to TRBD1. CDR3 length: 16 residues. Losses at the gene ends were 4 bases for V and 0 bases for J; bases not matched to a gene: 9. CDR1 is SGHRS, CDR2 YFSETQ, per germline. The CDR3 bases are TGCGCCAGCAGCCCCCGGGACAGTATCATGAACACTGAAGCTTTCTTT. Residues: CASSPRDSIMNTEAFF.

This clone was seen a few times. The chain joins TRBV7-9 to TRBJ1-2; D might be TRBD1 (6 bases). Looked up from germline, CDR1 is SEHNR and CDR2 is FQNEAQ (reference sequence). CDR3 length equals 15 residues. Trimming shortened V by 2 bases and J by 6 bases, and 16 bases separated the two germline ends. CDR3 DNA sequence: TGTGCCAGCAGCTTACGCCTAGGGGGGGCGGATGGCTACACCTTC. Its translation is CASSLRLGGADGYTF.

The chain couples TRBV10-3 to TRBJ1-2; possible D gene TRBD1, 5 bases. CDR1 is ENHRY, CDR2 SYGVKD, per germline. With 6 bases removed from V and 6 bases from J, the gap between germline ends came to 17 bases. The CDR3 extends over 14 amino acids. The CDR3 DNA follows: TGTGCCATCAGGCCGGGACCCACCAGAGATGGCTACACCTTC. Encoded protein: CAIRPGPTRDGYTF.